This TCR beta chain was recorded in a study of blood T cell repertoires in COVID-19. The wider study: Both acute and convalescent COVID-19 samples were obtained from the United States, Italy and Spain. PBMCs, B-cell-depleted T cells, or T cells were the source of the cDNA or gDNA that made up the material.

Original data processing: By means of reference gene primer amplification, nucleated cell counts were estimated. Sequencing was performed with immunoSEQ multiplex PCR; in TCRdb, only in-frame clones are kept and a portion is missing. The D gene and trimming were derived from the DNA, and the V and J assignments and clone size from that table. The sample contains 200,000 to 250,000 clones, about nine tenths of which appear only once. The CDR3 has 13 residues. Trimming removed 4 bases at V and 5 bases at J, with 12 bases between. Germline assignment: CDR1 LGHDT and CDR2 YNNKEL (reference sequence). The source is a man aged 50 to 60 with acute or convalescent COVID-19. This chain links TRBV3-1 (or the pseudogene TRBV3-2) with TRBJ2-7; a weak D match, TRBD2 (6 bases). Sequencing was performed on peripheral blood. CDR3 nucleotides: TGTGCCAGCAGCCCACACGGGGAGGACGAGCAGTACTTC. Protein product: CASSPHGEDEQYF.